This T cell receptor beta chain was captured by sequencing in a study of T cells in Graves' hyperthyroidism and ophthalmopathy. Study information: At initial diagnosis, before any treatment had begun, peripheral blood was obtained.

The study's findings and limits: Ophthalmopathy and stable hyperthyroidism were separated by a 13 V-J model. Ophthalmopathy prediction by the model preceded onset by a median about 6 months.

In this sample, this clonotype turned up many times. Its antigen is not known. The CDR3 regions of TCR beta were amplified from RNA transcripts. Researchers ran a first-round RT-PCR on the TCR CDR3 using the HTBI primer set. TCRdb reanalysed the multiplex PCR reads using MiXCR and keeps one entry per CDR3 protein. Among approximately 360,000 distinct CDR3 sequences listed, roughly 14% were seen once. Using approximately 10 ml of fresh peripheral blood, PBMCs were prepared. The V gene end was trimmed by 2 bases and the J gene end by 6 bases; junction bases not matched to a gene: 11. This CDR3 comprises 17 residues. From germline, CDR1 is SNHLY and CDR2 FYNNEI.

The chain has TRBV2 and TRBJ2-2; 8 bases line up with TRBD1. Material: blood. This TCR was recovered from a woman aged 18-35 years with Graves' hyperthyroidism that later progressed to Graves' ophthalmopathy. CDR3 DNA sequence: TGTGCCAGCAGTGAAAGCCCCGGACAGGGAGGCCCCGGGGAGCTGTTTTTT. Amino acids: CASSESPGQGGPGELFF.